The 9 T cell receptor beta chains given below trace back to one sample, sequenced in a study of cytotoxic CD8 clonotypes in ibrutinib-treated CLL. Only in-frame clones appear in the TCRdb table, and some are missing; sequencing was by immunoSEQ multiplex PCR. This table has 40,000 to 55,000 clones, roughly 83% appearing once. Sequenced material: PBMCs, taken after 24 months of ibrutinib treatment. The receptor set was obtained from a human donor with chronic lymphocytic leukemia.

The chain employs TRBV11-1 and TRBJ2-5; 7 positions agree with TRBD1. V shed 3 bases, J shed 2 bases, and the junction held 9 bases outside the gene matches. The germline V gene encodes CDR1 SGHAT and CDR2 FQDESV (reference sequence). This CDR3 is built from 16 residues. CDR3 coding DNA: TGTGCCAGCAGCTTCCTCCCGGGACAGATACAAGAGACCCAGTACTTC. Translation gives CASSFLPGQIQETQYF.

The J gene is TRBJ2-3, the V gene TRBV27, with a tentative D call TRBD2 (6 bases). Germline CDR1 and CDR2: MNHEY and SMNVEV (reference sequence). The CDR3 sequence is 14 residues long. Trimming pared 3 bases from V and 6 bases from J, leaving 13 bases between. The CDR3 spells CASSFRDSWDTQYF. The CDR3, as DNA: TGTGCCAGCAGTTTCCGGGACTCTTGGGATACGCAGTATTTT.

The CDR3 loop reads CASSSRDRVTGELFF. The DNA of the CDR3 is TGTGCCAGCAGCAGCCGGGACAGGGTAACCGGGGAGCTGTTTTTT. V and J are TRBV7-8 and TRBJ2-2; 9 nucleotides align to TRBD1. The CDR3 is made up of 15 amino acids. CDR1 is SGHVS, CDR2 FQNEAQ, per germline. Trimming removed 5 bases from V and 5 bases from J; junction bases left unmatched: 6. Full variable domain (rest looked up from reference TRBV7-8 and TRBJ2-2): GAGVSQSPRYKVAKRGQDVALRCDPISGHVSLFWYQQALGQGPEFLTYFQNEAQLDKSGLPSDRFFAERPEGSVSTLKIQRTQQEDSAVYLCASSSRDRVTGELFFGEGSRLTVL.

This rearrangement joins TRBV20-1 to TRBJ2-5; tentatively, D is TRBD1 (5 bases). The CDR3 has 11 residues. Germline V CDR1 and CDR2: DFQATT, SNEGSKA (reference sequence). The ends were cut back, 0 bases at V and 14 bases at J, with 13 bases in the middle. CDR3 amino acids: CSAREGPYPYF. DNA for the CDR3: TGCAGTGCTAGAGAGGGGCCATACCCCTACTTC.

The rearrangement uses TRBV7-2 and TRBJ2-3; no clear D. Germline CDR1 reads SGHTA; CDR2 reads FQGNSA. CDR3 size: 12 residues. Deletions cut 4 bases from V and 6 bases from J, with 8 bases between. The DNA of the CDR3 is TGTGCCAGCAGCTCACTGGCGGATACGCAGTATTTT. Its translation: CASSSLADTQYF. Filled out from reference TRBV7-2 and TRBJ2-3, the complete variable domain reads GAGVSQSPSNKVTEKGKDVELRCDPISGHTALYWYRQSLGQGLEFLIYFQGNSAPDKSGLPSDRFSAERTGGSVSTLTIQRTQQEDSAVYLCASSSLADTQYFGPGTRLTVL.

The J gene is TRBJ2-1, the V gene TRBV23-1; 16 bases map to TRBD2. TRBV23-1 is labeled an ORF, and its function is uncertain. The CDR3 contains 15 residues. After removal of 8 bases from V and 10 bases from J, the junction contained 8 bases not matched to a gene. The CDR3 here is CASGGTSGRAREQFF. The CDR3 DNA reads as TGCGCCAGCGGGGGGACTAGCGGGAGGGCCAGAGAGCAGTTCTTC.

V and J are TRBV10-3 and TRBJ1-4; no reliable D call. Trimming stripped 3 bases from V and 4 bases from J, with 6 bases between. The germline V gene encodes CDR1 ENHRY and CDR2 SYGVKD. The CDR3 has 13 amino acids. The CDR3 sequence is CAISERSNEKLFF. CDR3 sequence (DNA): TGTGCCATCAGTGAACGCAGTAATGAAAAACTGTTTTTT.

The rearrangement joins TRBV5-4 to TRBJ2-7; a weak D match, TRBD2 (5 bases). The CDR3 totals 16 residues. The V gene lost 4 bases and the J gene lost 2 bases, with 19 bases spanning the gap. Germline V gives CDR1 SGHNT, CDR2 YYREEE (reference sequence). The DNA of the CDR3 is TGTGCCAGCAGCAGAGACGGTGGACTCTCCCCCTACGAGCAGTACTTC. This translates into CASSRDGGLSPYEQYF.

The chain has TRBV29-1 and TRBJ1-2; D ambiguous. The germline V gene has CDR1 SQVTM and CDR2 ANQGSEA. Between the trimmed V and J ends, which lost 3 bases and 2 bases, there was a span of 7 bases. CDR3 length: 12 residues. The CDR3 protein is CSVEERNYGYTF. CDR3 nucleotides: TGCAGCGTTGAGGAAAGGAACTATGGCTACACCTTC.